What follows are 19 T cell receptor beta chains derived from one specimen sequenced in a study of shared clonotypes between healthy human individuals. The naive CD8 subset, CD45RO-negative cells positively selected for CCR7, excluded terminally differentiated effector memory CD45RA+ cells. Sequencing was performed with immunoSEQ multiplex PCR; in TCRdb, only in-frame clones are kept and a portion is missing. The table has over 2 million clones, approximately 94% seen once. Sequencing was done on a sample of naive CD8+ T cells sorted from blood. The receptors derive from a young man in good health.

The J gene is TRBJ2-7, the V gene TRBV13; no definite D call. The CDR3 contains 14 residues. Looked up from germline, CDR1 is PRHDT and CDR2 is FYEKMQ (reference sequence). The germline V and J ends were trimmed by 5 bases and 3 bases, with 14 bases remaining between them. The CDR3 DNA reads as TGTGCCAGCAGCCCTGAGAGCACAGACTACGAGCAGTACTTC. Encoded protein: CASSPESTDYEQYF.

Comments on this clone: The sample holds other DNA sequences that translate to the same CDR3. The CDR3 reads CASSLAGSYEQYF. The CDR3 coding sequence is TGTGCCAGCAGCTTGGCAGGATCCTACGAGCAGTACTTC. The chain links TRBV5-4 to TRBJ2-7; D gene unclear. There are 13 residues in the CDR3. With 0 bases removed from V and 1 base from J, the gap between germline ends came to 5 bases. Germline V CDR1 and CDR2: SGHNT, YYREEE (reference sequence).

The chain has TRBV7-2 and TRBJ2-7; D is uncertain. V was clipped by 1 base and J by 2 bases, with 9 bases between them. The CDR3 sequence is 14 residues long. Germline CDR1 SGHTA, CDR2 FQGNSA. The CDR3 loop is CASSLEGYTYEQYF. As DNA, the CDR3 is TGTGCCAGCAGCTTAGAGGGCTACACCTACGAGCAGTACTTC.

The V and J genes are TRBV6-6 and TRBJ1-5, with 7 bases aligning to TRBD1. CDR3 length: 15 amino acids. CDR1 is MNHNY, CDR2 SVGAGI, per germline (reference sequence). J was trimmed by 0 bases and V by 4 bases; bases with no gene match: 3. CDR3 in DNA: TGTGCCAGCAGTTGGGGGACAGATAGCAATCAGCCCCAGCATTTT. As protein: CASSWGTDSNQPQHF.

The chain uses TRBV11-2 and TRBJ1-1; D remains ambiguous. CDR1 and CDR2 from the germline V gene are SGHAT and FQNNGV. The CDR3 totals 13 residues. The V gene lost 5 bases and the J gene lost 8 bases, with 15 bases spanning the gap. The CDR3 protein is CASSPMPQEEAFF. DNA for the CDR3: TGTGCCAGCAGCCCGATGCCGCAGGAAGAAGCTTTCTTT.

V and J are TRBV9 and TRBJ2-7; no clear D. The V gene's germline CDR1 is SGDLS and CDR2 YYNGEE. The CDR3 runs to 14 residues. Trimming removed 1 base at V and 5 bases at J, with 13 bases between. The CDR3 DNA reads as TGTGCCAGCAGCGTAAATAATAGTACCCACGAGCAGTACTTC. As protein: CASSVNNSTHEQYF.

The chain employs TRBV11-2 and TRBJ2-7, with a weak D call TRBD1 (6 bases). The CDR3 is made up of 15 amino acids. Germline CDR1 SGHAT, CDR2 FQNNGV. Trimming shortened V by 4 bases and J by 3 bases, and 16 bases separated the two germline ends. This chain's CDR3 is CASSWRQAPIYEQYF. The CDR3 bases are TGTGCCAGCAGCTGGAGACAGGCACCGATCTACGAGCAGTACTTC.

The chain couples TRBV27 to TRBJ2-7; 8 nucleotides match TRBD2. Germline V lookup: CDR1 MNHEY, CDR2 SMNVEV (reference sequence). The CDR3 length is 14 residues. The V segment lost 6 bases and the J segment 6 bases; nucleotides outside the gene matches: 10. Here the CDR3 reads CASRTGREGGEQYF. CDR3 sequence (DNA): TGTGCCAGCAGGACCGGACGGGAGGGAGGCGAGCAGTACTTC.

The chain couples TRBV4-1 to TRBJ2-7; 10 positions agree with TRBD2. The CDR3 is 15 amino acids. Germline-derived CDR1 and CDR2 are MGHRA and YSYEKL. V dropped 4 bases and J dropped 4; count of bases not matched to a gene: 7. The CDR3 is CASSPSLAGVYEQYF. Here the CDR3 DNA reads TGCGCCAGCAGCCCCTCTCTAGCGGGAGTTTACGAGCAGTACTTC.

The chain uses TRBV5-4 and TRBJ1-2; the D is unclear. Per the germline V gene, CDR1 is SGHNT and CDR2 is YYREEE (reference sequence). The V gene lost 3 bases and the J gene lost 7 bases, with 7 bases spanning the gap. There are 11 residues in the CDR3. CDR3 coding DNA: TGTGCCAGCAGCTGGGGATCTGGCTACACCTTC. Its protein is CASSWGSGYTF.

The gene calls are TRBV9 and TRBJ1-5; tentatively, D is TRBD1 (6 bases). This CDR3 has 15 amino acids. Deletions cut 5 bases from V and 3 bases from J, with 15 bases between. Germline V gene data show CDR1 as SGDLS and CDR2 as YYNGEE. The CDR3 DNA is TGTGCCAGCAGTATGACGGGGGCCCACAATCAGCCCCAGCATTTT. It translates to CASSMTGAHNQPQHF.

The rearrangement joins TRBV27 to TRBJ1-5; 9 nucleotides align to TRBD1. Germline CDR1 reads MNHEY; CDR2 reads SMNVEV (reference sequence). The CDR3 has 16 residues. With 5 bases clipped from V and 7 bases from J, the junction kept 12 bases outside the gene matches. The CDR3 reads CASSLSPGTGRQPQHF. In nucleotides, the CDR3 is TGTGCCAGCAGTCTTAGCCCCGGGACAGGGCGCCAGCCCCAGCATTTT.

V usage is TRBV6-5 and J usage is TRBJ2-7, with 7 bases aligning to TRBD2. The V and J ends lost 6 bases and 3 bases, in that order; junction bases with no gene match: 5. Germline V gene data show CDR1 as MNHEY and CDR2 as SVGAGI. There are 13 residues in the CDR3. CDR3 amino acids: CASSERDFYEQYF. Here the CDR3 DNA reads TGTGCCAGCAGCGAGCGGGACTTCTACGAGCAGTACTTC.

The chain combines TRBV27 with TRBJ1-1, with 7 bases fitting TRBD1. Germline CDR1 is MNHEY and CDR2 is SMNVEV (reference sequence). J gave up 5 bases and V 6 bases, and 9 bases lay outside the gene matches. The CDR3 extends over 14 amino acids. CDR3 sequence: CASRFAGGSTEAFF. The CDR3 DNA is TGTGCCAGCAGATTCGCAGGGGGGAGTACTGAAGCTTTCTTT.

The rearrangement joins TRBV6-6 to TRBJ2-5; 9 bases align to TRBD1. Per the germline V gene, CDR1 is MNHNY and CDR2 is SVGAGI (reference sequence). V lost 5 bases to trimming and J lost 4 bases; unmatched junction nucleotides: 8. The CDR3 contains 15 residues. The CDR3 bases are TGTGCCAGCAGTCATCCGGGACAGGGCCTAGAGACCCAGTACTTC. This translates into CASSHPGQGLETQYF.

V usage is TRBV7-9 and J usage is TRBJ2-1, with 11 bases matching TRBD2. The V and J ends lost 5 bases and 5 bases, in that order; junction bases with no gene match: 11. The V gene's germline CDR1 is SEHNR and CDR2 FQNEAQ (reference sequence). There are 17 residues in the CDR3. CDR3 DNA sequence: TGTGCCAGCAGCCCCCCCTGGGGGACTAGCGGAGACAATGAGCAGTTCTTC. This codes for CASSPPWGTSGDNEQFF.

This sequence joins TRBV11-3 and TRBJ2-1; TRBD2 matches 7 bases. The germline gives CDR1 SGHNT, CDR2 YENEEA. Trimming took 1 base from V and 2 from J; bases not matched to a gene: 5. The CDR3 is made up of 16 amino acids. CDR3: CASSLGRGVPYNEQFF. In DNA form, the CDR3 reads TGTGCCAGCAGCTTAGGACGGGGGGTTCCCTACAATGAGCAGTTCTTC.

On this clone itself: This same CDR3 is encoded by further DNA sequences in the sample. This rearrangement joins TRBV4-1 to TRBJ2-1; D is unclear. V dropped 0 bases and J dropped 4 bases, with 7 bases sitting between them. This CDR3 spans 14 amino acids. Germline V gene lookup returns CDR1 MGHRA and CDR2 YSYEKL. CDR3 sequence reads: CASSQEDYYNEQFF. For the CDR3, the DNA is TGCGCCAGCAGCCAAGAAGATTATTACAATGAGCAGTTCTTC.

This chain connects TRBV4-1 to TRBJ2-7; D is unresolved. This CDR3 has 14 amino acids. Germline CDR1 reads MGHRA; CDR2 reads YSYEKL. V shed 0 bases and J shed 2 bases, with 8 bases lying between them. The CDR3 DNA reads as TGCGCCAGCAGCCAAGAGGGCAGGCCCTACGAGCAGTACTTC. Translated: CASSQEGRPYEQYF.